This record looks at one T cell receptor beta chain sequence and its context. Sequencing used immunoSEQ multiplex PCR; TCRdb keeps in-frame clones, though not all of them. The sample lists over 110,000 clones; approximately 89% were seen once. CDR3 length: 15 amino acids. Trimming cost V 6 bases and J 5 bases; bases outside gene matches: 11. In germline, CDR1 is LNHDA, CDR2 SQIVND (reference sequence). The data belong to a study of blood T cell repertoires in COVID-19. The overall study: The United States, Italy and Spain were the sources of the acute and convalescent COVID-19 samples. T cells, B-cell-depleted T cells, or PBMCs provided the cDNA or gDNA that served as material.

Material for sequencing was peripheral blood. This clonotype originated in a human donor in a cohort sampled during active COVID-19. The chain links TRBV19 to TRBJ1-2, with 8 bases lining up with TRBD1. CDR3 in amino acids: CASSPRQGAGYGYTF. For the CDR3, the DNA is TGTGCCAGTAGCCCTCGGCAGGGGGCAGGGTATGGCTACACCTTC.